The next 9 T cell receptor beta chains were all read from a single sample in a study of OX40 agonist ivuxolimab in advanced cancers. Produced via immunoSEQ multiplex PCR; TCRdb's table is partial and in-frame only. The sample comprises more than 45,000 clones, more than 75% of which are singletons, and around a fifth rests with the top ten. The sequencing used CD4+ or CD8+ T cells sorted from blood, collected in a trial of the OX40 agonist ivuxolimab. The receptors here all came from an adult with an advanced solid tumor such as melanoma, head and neck, liver or kidney cancer.

The J gene is TRBJ2-2, the V gene TRBV9; D unresolved. Trimming pared 0 bases from V and 6 bases from J, leaving 3 bases between. CDR3 length: 12 amino acids. Germline assignment: CDR1 SGDLS and CDR2 YYNGEE. The chain's CDR3 is CASSVGSGELFF. CDR3 DNA: TGTGCCAGCAGCGTAGGGTCCGGGGAGCTGTTTTTT.

The chain has TRBV7-3 and TRBJ2-2, with 7 bases lining up with TRBD2. Germline lookup yields CDR1 SGHTA and CDR2 FQGTGA. J gave up 0 bases and V 4 bases, and 8 bases lay outside the gene matches. The CDR3 extends over 17 amino acids. The DNA for the CDR3 is TGTGCCAGCAGCTCACTAGAGGGAGGGACGAACACCGGGGAGCTGTTTTTT. Amino acids: CASSSLEGGTNTGELFF.

The chain uses TRBV4-1 and TRBJ2-7; unclear D gene. Between the trimmed V and J ends, which lost 2 bases and 5 bases, there was a span of 10 bases. This CDR3 is 13 amino acids long. Per the germline V gene, CDR1 is MGHRA and CDR2 is YSYEKL. The CDR3 nucleotides read TGCGCCAGCAGCCAATTCCCAGCCGACGAGCAGTACTTC. Its protein is CASSQFPADEQYF.

The rearrangement links TRBV15 to TRBJ2-5, with 9 bases lining up with TRBD2. V lost 0 bases, J lost 4 bases, and 9 bases stayed unmatched. This CDR3 is built from 17 residues. Germline V gene lookup returns CDR1 LNHNV and CDR2 YYDKDF (reference sequence). The DNA for the CDR3 is TGTGCCACCAGCAGAGAAGAAGGTCTAGCGGGGTTAGAGACCCAGTACTTC. Translation gives CATSREEGLAGLETQYF.

The J gene is TRBJ1-1, the V gene TRBV7-9; TRBD1 might be the D (5 bases). Germline-derived CDR1 and CDR2 are SEHNR and FQNEAQ (reference sequence). CDR3 size: 16 residues. Trimming took off 5 bases at V and 3 bases at J, with 19 bases between the two ends. The CDR3, as DNA: TGTGCCAGCAGCGGGGGATCGGGGACGTGGGACACTGAAGCTTTCTTT. Residues: CASSGGSGTWDTEAFF.

The V call is TRBV7-8, the J call TRBJ2-5; 7 nucleotides match TRBD2. Germline V gives CDR1 SGHVS, CDR2 FQNEAQ. The CDR3 totals 14 residues. Trimming at V came to 4 bases and at J to 1 base, leaving 3 bases not matched to a gene. CDR3: CASSWGGIQETQYF. The CDR3 DNA is TGTGCCAGCAGCTGGGGAGGGATCCAAGAGACCCAGTACTTC.

This clone has just one count. The rearrangement uses TRBV29-1 and TRBJ2-7; 8 nucleotides match TRBD2. V trimming: 2 bases; J trimming: 9 bases; junction bases outside the gene matches: 18. Germline loops: CDR1 SQVTM, CDR2 ANQGSEA. This CDR3 is built from 16 residues. The DNA for the CDR3 is TGCAGCGTTGAACACCCTCTTTCTAGCGGGCAGGTAATGCAGTACTTC. This encodes CSVEHPLSSGQVMQYF.

The chain has TRBV5-1 and TRBJ1-1; possible D gene TRBD1, 5 bases. V was trimmed by 3 bases and J by 3 bases, leaving 15 bases between them. Germline values: CDR1 SGHRS, CDR2 YFSETQ. The CDR3 loop spans 15 amino acids. Written as DNA, the CDR3 is TGCGCCAGCAGCTCGCTGACAGACCGACACACTGAAGCTTTCTTT. This sequence encodes CASSSLTDRHTEAFF.

The chain combines TRBV4-1 with TRBJ2-1; 7 bases are shared with TRBD1. The CDR3 is made up of 17 amino acids. V was clipped by 0 bases and J by 4 bases; unmatched bases: 9. Per germline, CDR1 MGHRA and CDR2 YSYEKL. CDR3 sequence: CASSQDPGRGSYNEQFF. CDR3 sequence (DNA): TGCGCCAGCAGCCAAGATCCTGGCAGGGGGTCATACAATGAGCAGTTCTTC.